Sequencing of this T cell receptor beta chain was carried out in a study of blood T cell repertoires in COVID-19. Across the whole study: Samples came from the United States, Italy and Spain, spanning acute and convalescent COVID-19. PBMCs, B-cell-depleted T cells, or T cells provided the cDNA or gDNA that made up the material.

Methods used by the authors: It was from reference gene primer amplification that nucleated cell counts were estimated. Assay used: immunoSEQ multiplex PCR; TCRdb lists only in-frame clones, some missing. That table is the source of V, J and clone size, and D and trimming were worked out from the DNA. The sample holds fewer than 40,000 clones, approximately 90% seen once. The V gene's germline CDR1 is KGHSH and CDR2 LQKENI. CDR3 length: 13 amino acids. V lost 6 bases to trimming and J lost 5 bases, with 14 bases between them. The sample taken for sequencing was peripheral blood. V and J are TRBV18 and TRBJ2-7; D unresolved. This clonotype was obtained from a woman aged 80 or older with active or convalescent COVID-19. The CDR3, as DNA: TGTGCCAGCTCTCAAAAGGCGGCGGACGAGCAGTACTTC. As protein: CASSQKAADEQYF.